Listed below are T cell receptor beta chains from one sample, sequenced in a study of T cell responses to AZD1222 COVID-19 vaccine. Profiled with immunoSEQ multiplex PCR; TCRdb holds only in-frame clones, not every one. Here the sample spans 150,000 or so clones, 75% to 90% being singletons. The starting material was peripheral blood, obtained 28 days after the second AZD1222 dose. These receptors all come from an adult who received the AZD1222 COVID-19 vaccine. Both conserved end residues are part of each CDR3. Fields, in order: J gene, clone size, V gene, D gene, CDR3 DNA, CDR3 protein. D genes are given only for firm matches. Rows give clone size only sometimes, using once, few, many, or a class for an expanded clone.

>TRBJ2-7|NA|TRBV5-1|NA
TGCGCCAGCAGCTTGGGGGCGGTACAAGCCTACGAGCAGTACTTC
CASSLGAVQAYEQYF
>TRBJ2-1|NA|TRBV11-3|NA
TGTGCCAGCAGCTTAGATGGGTATGAGCAGTTCTTC
CASSLDGYEQFF
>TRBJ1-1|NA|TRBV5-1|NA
TGCGCCAGCAGCTTGGCAAAAGGGTACACTGAAGCTTTCTTT
CASSLAKGYTEAFF
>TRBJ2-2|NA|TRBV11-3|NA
TGTGCCAGCAGCTTGCTGATGAACACCGGGGAGCTGTTTTTT
CASSLLMNTGELFF
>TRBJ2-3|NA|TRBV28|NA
TGTGCCAGCAGTTCGAAGGGGGGGACTAGCACAGATACGCAGTATTTT
CASSSKGGTSTDTQYF
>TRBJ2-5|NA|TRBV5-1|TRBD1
TGCGCCAGCAGCGGGACAGGGGGAGGAGAGACCCAGTACTTC
CASSGTGGGETQYF
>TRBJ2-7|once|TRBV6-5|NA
TGTGCCAGCAGTTCCCCTCACAGGGAACCTCCCTACGAGCAGTACTTC
CASSSPHREPPYEQYF
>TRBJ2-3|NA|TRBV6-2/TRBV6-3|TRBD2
TGTGCCAGCAGTTATTCTCTAGCGGAGCGCCATTCGGAGTCGCAGTATTTT
CASSYSLAERHSESQYF
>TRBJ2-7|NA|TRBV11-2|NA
TGTGCCAGCAGCCCCGAACGGATTGAGCAGTACTTC
CASSPERIEQYF
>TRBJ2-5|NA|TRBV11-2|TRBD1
TGTGCCAGCAGCTTAGTCAGGGGGCTCCGGGAGACCCAGTACTTC
CASSLVRGLRETQYF
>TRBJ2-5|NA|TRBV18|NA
TGTGCCAGCTCCCCGATTGCGCAAGAGACCCAGTACTTC
CASSPIAQETQYF
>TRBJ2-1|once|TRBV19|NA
TGTGCCAGTAGCCCCAAGGGGGGGGGCTCCTACAATGAGCAGTTCTTC
CASSPKGGGSYNEQFF
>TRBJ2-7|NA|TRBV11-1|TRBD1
TGTGCCAGCAGCTGGGACAGGGTCTCCTACGAGCAGTACTTC
CASSWDRVSYEQYF